This is a list of T cell receptor beta chains from one sample in a study of blood T cell repertoires in COVID-19. The table came from immunoSEQ multiplex PCR; TCRdb's copy has only in-frame clones and leaves some out. The sample lists a few hundred thousand clones, around 86% occurring once. The sequenced sample consisted of peripheral blood. The receptors here all came from a man aged 35 to 55 who had recovered from COVID-19. CDR3s include the opening cysteine and the closing phenylalanine or tryptophan. A D gene is named only where the DNA matches it firmly. Clone sizes are given selectively: once, few, many, or a class where the clone is expanded.

V	D	size	J	DNA	CDR3
TRBV5-1	TRBD2	.	TRBJ2-3	TGCGCCAGCAGGCGGACTAGCCTGGATACGCAGTATTTT	CASRRTSLDTQYF
TRBV6-6	.	.	TRBJ1-4	TGTGCCAGCAGCCCCGACAAGCCTAATGAAAAACTGTTTTTT	CASSPDKPNEKLFF
TRBV9	.	.	TRBJ2-3	TGTGCCAGCAGCGTAAGGGCGGGCCGCGCCACAGATACGCAGTATTTT	CASSVRAGRATDTQYF
TRBV5-4	.	few	TRBJ2-7	TGTGCCAGCAGCTTGCGTACAGGGTCCTACGAGCAGTACTTC	CASSLRTGSYEQYF
TRBV7-9	.	.	TRBJ2-5	TGTGCCACCCATTGGTCAGGTGAACCACAAGAGACCCAGTACTTC	CATHWSGEPQETQYF
TRBV3-1/TRBV3-2	TRBD2	.	TRBJ2-3	TGTGCCAGCAGCCAAGATGGGAGCGGGGGGGCTGATACGCAGTATTTT	CASSQDGSGGADTQYF
TRBV9	.	.	TRBJ1-4	TGTGCCAGCAGCGTAGTGGGGCGGTTAAATGAAAAACTGTTTTTT	CASSVVGRLNEKLFF
TRBV6-5	.	.	TRBJ1-2	TGTGCCAGCTGCCGTTCCTTCGGGGAGTATGGCTACACCTTC	CASCRSFGEYGYTF
TRBV11-2	.	.	TRBJ2-7	TGTGCCAGCAGCTTATTTCGGGGAGGCTACGAGCAGTACTTC	CASSLFRGGYEQYF
TRBV5-1	.	.	TRBJ2-1	TGCGCCAGCAGCTTGTCCAGGAACAATGAGCAGTTCTTC	CASSLSRNNEQFF
TRBV9	TRBD2	.	TRBJ2-7	TGTGCCAGCAGCCCATTCGGAGCGGGGGCTGGAGAGCAGTACTTC	CASSPFGAGAGEQYF
TRBV11-2	TRBD2	few	TRBJ2-1	TGTGCCAGCAGCTTAGGGCTAGCGGGACAGGAGCAGTTCTTC	CASSLGLAGQEQFF
TRBV3-1/TRBV3-2	TRBD2	.	TRBJ2-5	TGTGCCAGCAGCCAGAGGCGGCTAGCGGGAGAGACCCAGTACTTC	CASSQRRLAGETQYF
TRBV6-5	.	many	TRBJ1-2	TGTGCCAGCAGTTACTATACTTTCTATGGCTACACCTTC	CASSYYTFYGYTF
TRBV5-4	TRBD1	.	TRBJ1-2	TGTGCCAGCAGCCTGGGAACAGGGGGCGACTATGGCTACACCTTC	CASSLGTGGDYGYTF
TRBV3-1/TRBV3-2	TRBD2	.	TRBJ2-7	TGTGCCAGCAGCCCAAATGGGGGCGGGAGGTACGAGCAGTACTTC	CASSPNGGGRYEQYF
TRBV5-1	.	.	TRBJ1-2	TGCGCCAGCAGCTTGGAGGCCCCGGGGTGGGGTGGCTACACCTTC	CASSLEAPGWGGYTF
TRBV7-9	.	.	TRBJ2-1	TGTGCCAGCAGCTCCTACCACAGGTCCTCCTACAATGAGCAGTTCTTC	CASSSYHRSSYNEQFF
TRBV7-2	TRBD2	.	TRBJ2-3	TGTGCCAGCAGCCCCAAGGCGGGGGGCGGAGATACGCAGTATTTT	CASSPKAGGGDTQYF
TRBV27	TRBD1	.	TRBJ1-1	TGTGCCAGCAGTTTACAGGGGGGACTGAACACTGAAGCTTTCTTT	CASSLQGGLNTEAFF
TRBV19	TRBD1	.	TRBJ1-1	TGTGCCAGTAGTATAGTACGAGACAGGGGAGAGAACACTGAAGCTTTCTTT	CASSIVRDRGENTEAFF
TRBV5-5	.	.	TRBJ2-6	TGTGCCAGCAACCCGAGGGTTGCGGGTTCCGCTGGGGCCAACGTCCTGACTTTC	CASNPRVAGSAGANVLTF
TRBV29-1	TRBD1	.	TRBJ1-2	TGCAGCGCTGGGGACAGAAATAACTATGGCTACACCTTC	CSAGDRNNYGYTF
TRBV11-2	TRBD2	once	TRBJ2-1	TGTGCCAGCAACACAGGGAGCGGGAGGGCGAGCTCCTACAATGAGCAGTTCTTC	CASNTGSGRASSYNEQFF
TRBV7-6	TRBD1	.	TRBJ1-3	TGTGCCAGCAGCACCCGACAGGGATCCGGAAACACCATATATTTT	CASSTRQGSGNTIYF
TRBV4-3	.	.	TRBJ1-4	TGCGCCAGCAGCCCCGCCGGCGCCGGGACTCTCACGCGAACTAATGAAAAACTGTTTTTT	CASSPAGAGTLTRTNEKLFF
TRBV6-6	TRBD2	.	TRBJ2-1	TGTGCCAGCAGTACCGGGACTAGTAGGTTCAATGAGCAGTTCTTC	CASSTGTSRFNEQFF
TRBV7-2	.	.	TRBJ1-2	TGTGCCAGCAGCTTAGCGGGGCAGGGAAGGTTCTATGGCTACACCTTC	CASSLAGQGRFYGYTF
TRBV18	TRBD1	.	TRBJ2-1	TGTGCCAGCTCACCAAGGCCCGGGACAGGGGCCTACAATGAGCAGTTCTTC	CASSPRPGTGAYNEQFF
TRBV28	.	.	TRBJ2-3	TGTGCCAGCATAGGGTTCCCTCGGGGTAGCACAGATACGCAGTATTTT	CASIGFPRGSTDTQYF
TRBV13	.	.	TRBJ2-7	TGTGCCAGCAGCTTTAAGGGGTCCTACGAGCAGTACTTC	CASSFKGSYEQYF
TRBV3-1/TRBV3-2	.	.	TRBJ1-2	TGTGCCAGCAGCCGAGGACAGTTTTCGGGCTACACCTTC	CASSRGQFSGYTF
TRBV19	TRBD1	.	TRBJ2-3	TGTGCCACCAACAACAGGGGGCAGACAGATACGCAGTATTTT	CATNNRGQTDTQYF
TRBV29-1	TRBD1	.	TRBJ2-5	TGCAGCGTTGATACAGGGGGGCAAGAGACCCAGTACTTC	CSVDTGGQETQYF
TRBV5-1	TRBD2	.	TRBJ2-5	TGCGCCAGCAGCCCCGGGACTAGCGGACAAGAGACCCAGTACTTC	CASSPGTSGQETQYF
TRBV6-5	.	.	TRBJ1-2	TGTGCCACCAGGATGGAGTCCAGGGGATTTGGCTACACCTTC	CATRMESRGFGYTF
TRBV5-1	TRBD2	.	TRBJ2-7	TGCGCCAGCAGCATACTAGCGGGAGGGTCCTATGAGCAGTACTTC	CASSILAGGSYEQYF
TRBV30	TRBD2	once	TRBJ2-3	TGTGCCTGGACCCTTGGACTAGCGGGAGTGTCAGATACGCAGTATTTT	CAWTLGLAGVSDTQYF
TRBV13	.	.	TRBJ1-5	TGTGCCAGCAGCAATGGACGGGATAGCAATCAGCCCCAGCATTTT	CASSNGRDSNQPQHF
TRBV6-2/TRBV6-3	.	.	TRBJ1-1	TGTGCCAGCAGCCCTTACCTGGGACAAACCAACACTGAAGCTTTCTTT	CASSPYLGQTNTEAFF
TRBV28	TRBD1	.	TRBJ2-7	TGTGCCAGCAGCCACTCCGGGACAGGGCTCTACGAGCAGTACTTC	CASSHSGTGLYEQYF